Detailed here is one T cell receptor (beta chain). CDR3 length: 13 amino acids. Trimming removed 5 bases from V and 4 bases from J, with 9 bases in between. Germline loops: CDR1 SGHAT, CDR2 FQNNGV. The PCR made use of 60 Vbeta and 13 Jbeta primers. Some clones are missing from TCRdb's copy, which holds only in-frame ones; the method was immunoSEQ multiplex PCR. In the table there are roughly 140,000 clones, around 72% of which are singletons. These data belong to a study of cytomegalovirus exposure and HLA in healthy donors. Material for sequencing was PBMCs. The TCR comes from a middle-aged man in good health and CMV-seronegative. The chain carries TRBV11-2 and TRBJ2-1; no definite D call. The CDR3 region has the DNA TGTGCCAGCAGCCCGGGTGGATACAATGAGCAGTTCTTC. Protein sequence: CASSPGGYNEQFF.